The 19 T cell receptor beta chains below come from one sample, sequenced in a study of control samples from healthy donors and cancer patients. Libraries were prepared by immunoSEQ multiplex PCR; TCRdb keeps only in-frame clonotypes and omits some of them. The sample carries roughly 170,000 clones, 90% to 95% recorded once. Sequencing input: blood. These receptors were taken from a woman in her sixties in good health.

The count of this clone is one. The V gene is TRBV6-2 or TRBV6-3, the J gene TRBJ2-5, with D possibly TRBD2 on 5 matching bases. This CDR3 has 12 residues. CDR1 is MNHEY and CDR2 is SVGEGT in the germline V gene. The germline V and J ends were trimmed by 4 bases and 7 bases, with 10 bases remaining between them. DNA of the CDR3: TGTGCCAGCAGTTCTAGCATCGTGACCCAGTACTTC. Translating gives CASSSSIVTQYF.

This chain uses TRBV18 with TRBJ1-6; 8 positions match TRBD1. This CDR3 comprises 15 residues. Germline V lookup: CDR1 KGHSH, CDR2 LQKENI. Trimming cost V 3 bases and J 7 bases; bases outside gene matches: 5. CDR3 sequence: CASSPQGAQNSPLHF. The CDR3, as DNA: TGTGCCAGCTCACCCCAGGGGGCTCAGAATTCACCCCTCCACTTT.

The sample holds one count of this clone. CDR3 residues: CASKPIVGQSASGYTF. The CDR3 DNA is TGTGCCAGCAAACCCATCGTAGGACAGAGTGCATCTGGCTACACCTTC. The chain has TRBV2 and TRBJ1-2; maybe TRBD1 (6 bases). The CDR3 totals 16 residues. Trimming shortened V by 7 bases and J by 7 bases, and 25 bases separated the two germline ends. Germline V gives CDR1 SNHLY, CDR2 FYNNEI.

The gene calls are TRBV3-1 (or the pseudogene TRBV3-2) and TRBJ2-7, with a possible D match to TRBD2 (6 bases). Trimming removed 3 bases from V and 6 bases from J, with 9 bases in between. This CDR3 contains 12 residues. From germline, CDR1 is LGHDT and CDR2 YNNKEL (reference sequence). The CDR3: CASSQVGGEQYF. The CDR3 nucleotides read TGTGCCAGCAGCCAGGTGGGAGGCGAGCAGTACTTC.

The chain has TRBV7-2 and TRBJ1-2; D remains unclear. The V gene lost 2 bases and the J gene lost 1 base, with 5 bases spanning the gap. The CDR3 is 13 amino acids. CDR1 and CDR2 from the germline V gene are SGHTA and FQGNSA. CDR3: CASSLQVNYGYTF. Written as DNA, the CDR3 is TGTGCCAGCAGCTTACAGGTTAACTATGGCTACACCTTC. Complete variable domain (other parts from reference TRBV7-2 and TRBJ1-2): GAGVSQSPSNKVTEKGKDVELRCDPISGHTALYWYRQSLGQGLEFLIYFQGNSAPDKSGLPSDRFSAERTGGSVSTLTIQRTQQEDSAVYLCASSLQVNYGYTFGSGTRLTVV.

This clone was counted only a few times. This sequence joins TRBV5-1 and TRBJ1-5, with D hard to call. This CDR3 comprises 13 residues. Germline values: CDR1 SGHRS, CDR2 YFSETQ. Trimming removed 0 bases at V and 6 bases at J, with 7 bases between. The CDR3, as DNA: TGCGCCAGCAGCTTGGGGGGATCTCAGCCCCAGCATTTT. Amino acids: CASSLGGSQPQHF.

This clone was detected only once. The V call is TRBV5-1, the J call TRBJ2-3, with 14 nucleotides matching TRBD2. Losses at the gene ends were 2 bases for V and 6 bases for J; bases not matched to a gene: 8. This CDR3 contains 17 residues. Per the germline V gene, CDR1 is SGHRS and CDR2 is YFSETQ. In DNA form, the CDR3 reads TGCGCCAGCAGCTTAGGCGGGACTAGCGGGGGTCACGATACGCAGTATTTT. Encoded protein: CASSLGGTSGGHDTQYF.

The V gene is TRBV6-4, the J gene TRBJ2-1; 8 bases align to TRBD2. The CDR3 is made up of 14 amino acids. The junction had 11 bases not matched to a gene; V was cut back by 4 bases and J by 12 bases. Germline CDR1 MRHNA, CDR2 SNTAGT. For the CDR3, the DNA is TGTGCCAGCAGTGGCCCCGGGGGGGCCTTGGGGCAGTTCTTC. Its protein product is CASSGPGGALGQFF.

The chain links TRBV7-6 to TRBJ1-6; the match to TRBD1 covers 9 bases. V lost 5 bases and J lost 0; bases outside the gene matches: 8. CDR3 length: 18 amino acids. Germline CDR1 reads SGHVS; CDR2 reads FNYEAQ. The CDR3 spells CASSRWTGASSYNSPLHF. CDR3 DNA: TGTGCCAGCAGCCGCTGGACAGGGGCGAGCTCCTATAATTCACCCCTCCACTTT.

V usage is TRBV19 and J usage is TRBJ2-1, with TRBD1 as a possible D gene (6 bases). V was pared by 3 bases and J by 0 bases, with 9 bases between. CDR1 is LNHDA and CDR2 is SQIVND in the germline V gene (reference sequence). This CDR3 has 15 amino acids. The CDR3: CASSIQGSSYNEQFF. DNA for the CDR3: TGTGCCAGTAGTATTCAGGGGAGCTCCTACAATGAGCAGTTCTTC. The full variable domain, in which reference TRBV19 and TRBJ2-1 provide the parts outside the CDR3, is DGGITQSPKYLFRKEGQNVTLSCEQNLNHDAMYWYRQDPGQGLRLIYYSQIVNDFQKGDIAEGYSVSREKKESFPLTVTSAQKNPTAFYLCASSIQGSSYNEQFFGPGTRLTVL.

V gene TRBV2 combines with J gene TRBJ1-4; no firm D call. The CDR3 extends over 11 amino acids. In germline, CDR1 is SNHLY, CDR2 FYNNEI. Trimming removed 6 bases at V and 8 bases at J, with 7 bases between. The chain's CDR3 is CASSPGEKLFF. CDR3 coding DNA: TGTGCCAGCAGCCCTGGCGAAAAACTGTTTTTT.

The rearrangement joins TRBV18 to TRBJ1-2, with TRBD1 identical over 7 bases. The CDR3 has 14 amino acids. Germline trimming cut 4 bases from V and 6 bases from J; bases unmatched to any gene: 8. Germline V CDR1 and CDR2: KGHSH, LQKENI. CDR3 sequence: CASSLGTVENGYTF. CDR3 sequence (DNA): TGTGCCAGCTCACTTGGGACAGTGGAGAATGGCTACACCTTC.

This clone came up once. This chain links TRBV12-5 with TRBJ1-2; TRBD1 agrees at 8 bases. Trimming removed 2 bases from V and 6 bases from J; junction bases left unmatched: 5. Germline assignment: CDR1 LGHNT and CDR2 FRNRAP. The CDR3 runs to 14 residues. CDR3 sequence reads: CASGLSQGANGYTF. CDR3 DNA sequence: TGTGCTAGTGGTTTGTCCCAGGGGGCTAATGGCTACACCTTC.

The chain has TRBV27 and TRBJ1-1, with no clear D. Germline values: CDR1 MNHEY, CDR2 SMNVEV (reference sequence). Trimming shortened V by 10 bases and J by 0 bases, and 18 bases separated the two germline ends. The CDR3 has 15 residues. The CDR3 DNA is TGTGCCACCCTCGCCCGGGGAACAATGAACACTGAAGCTTTCTTT. Its translation: CATLARGTMNTEAFF.

The chain recombines TRBV7-3 with TRBJ2-2; either TRBD1 or TRBD2 may supply D (6 bases each). The CDR3 covers 15 residues. Germline V gene sequence: CDR1 SGHTA, CDR2 FQGTGA. V was shortened by 6 bases and J by 1 base, with 12 bases between the two germline ends. CDR3 loop: CASSLRGRNTGELFF. In nucleotides, the CDR3 is TGTGCCAGCAGTTTACGGGGGCGGAACACCGGGGAGCTGTTTTTT.

This clone has a single count. The rearrangement links TRBV9 to TRBJ2-5, with D unclear. This CDR3 spans 12 amino acids. V lost 2 bases and J lost 1, with 3 bases in between. Germline assignment: CDR1 SGDLS and CDR2 YYNGEE. In nucleotides, the CDR3 is TGTGCCAGCAGCGTGCGCCAAGAGACCCAGTACTTC. It is translated as CASSVRQETQYF.

The chain links TRBV5-5 to TRBJ2-7; tentatively, D is TRBD1 or TRBD2 (5 bases each). This CDR3 is built from 14 residues. Germline V gene sequence: CDR1 SGHKS, CDR2 YYEKEE (reference sequence). Deletions cut 3 bases from V and 6 bases from J, with 16 bases between. The CDR3 DNA is TGTGCCAGCAGCTGGATGGACACGGGGACCGAGCAGTACTTC. It is translated as CASSWMDTGTEQYF. The variable domain in full, completed from reference TRBV5-5 and TRBJ2-7, reads DAGVTQSPTHLIKTRGQQVTLRCSPISGHKSVSWYQQVLGQGPQFIFQYYEKEERGRGNFPDRFSARQFPNYSSELNVNALLLGDSALYLCASSWMDTGTEQYFGPGTRLTVT.

J is TRBJ2-5 and V is TRBV18; TRBD2 matches 10 bases. The CDR3 is 16 amino acids. V was clipped by 4 bases and J by 2 bases; unmatched bases: 7. Germline V gene sequence: CDR1 KGHSH, CDR2 LQKENI. In DNA form, the CDR3 reads TGTGCCAGCTCACAACCAAGCGGGGGGGTGCAAGAGACCCAGTACTTC. It specifies CASSQPSGGVQETQYF.

The V gene is TRBV19, the J gene TRBJ1-2; D unresolved. CDR3 length: 15 residues. Looked up from germline, CDR1 is LNHDA and CDR2 is SQIVND (reference sequence). V was shortened by 5 bases and J by 3 bases, with 16 bases between the two germline ends. The CDR3 DNA follows: TGTGCCAGTAGTCCAAGCCTCATCAACTACTATGGCTACACCTTC. As protein: CASSPSLINYYGYTF. Full variable domain (remainder filled in from reference TRBV19 and TRBJ1-2): DGGITQSPKYLFRKEGQNVTLSCEQNLNHDAMYWYRQDPGQGLRLIYYSQIVNDFQKGDIAEGYSVSREKKESFPLTVTSAQKNPTAFYLCASSPSLINYYGYTFGSGTRLTVV.